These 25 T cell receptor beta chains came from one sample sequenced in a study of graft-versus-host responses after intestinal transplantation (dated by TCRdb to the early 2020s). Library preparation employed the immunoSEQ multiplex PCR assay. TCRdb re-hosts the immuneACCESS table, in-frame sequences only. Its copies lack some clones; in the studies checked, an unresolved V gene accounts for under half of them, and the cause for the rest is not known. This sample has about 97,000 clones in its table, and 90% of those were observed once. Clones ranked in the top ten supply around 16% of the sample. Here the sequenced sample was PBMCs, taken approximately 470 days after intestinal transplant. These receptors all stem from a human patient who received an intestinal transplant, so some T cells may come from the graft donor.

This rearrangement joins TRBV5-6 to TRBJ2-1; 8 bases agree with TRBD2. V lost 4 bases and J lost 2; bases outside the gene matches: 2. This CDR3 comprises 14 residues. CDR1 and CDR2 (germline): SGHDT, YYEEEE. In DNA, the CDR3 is TGTGCCAGCAGCCTAGCGGGCACCTACAATGAGCAGTTCTTC. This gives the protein CASSLAGTYNEQFF.

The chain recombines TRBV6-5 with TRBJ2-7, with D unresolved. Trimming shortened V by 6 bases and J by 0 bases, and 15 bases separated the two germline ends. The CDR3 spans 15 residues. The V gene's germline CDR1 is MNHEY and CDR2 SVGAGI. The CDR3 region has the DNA TGTGCCAGCAGAACGACATTTCGTAGCTCCTACGAGCAGTACTTC. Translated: CASRTTFRSSYEQYF.

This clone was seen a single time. The CDR3 DNA sequence: TGTGCCAGCAGCGCCAGACCCGGGTCCAATCAGCCCCAGCATTTT. Its protein product is CASSARPGSNQPQHF. This chain joins TRBV5-5 and TRBJ1-5; D is unresolved. Germline V gene data show CDR1 as SGHKS and CDR2 as YYEKEE (reference sequence). V lost 4 bases to trimming and J lost 3 bases, with 14 bases between them. The CDR3 consists of 15 residues.

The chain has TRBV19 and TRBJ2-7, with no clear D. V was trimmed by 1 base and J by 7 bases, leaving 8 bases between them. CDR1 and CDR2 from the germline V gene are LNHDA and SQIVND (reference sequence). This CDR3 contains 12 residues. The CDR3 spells CASSIGGSEQYF. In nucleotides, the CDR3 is TGTGCCAGTAGTATAGGGGGATCGGAGCAGTACTTC.

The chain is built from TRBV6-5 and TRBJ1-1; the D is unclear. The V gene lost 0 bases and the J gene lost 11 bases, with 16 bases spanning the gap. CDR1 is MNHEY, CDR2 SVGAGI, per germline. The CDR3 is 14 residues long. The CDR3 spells CASSYSMAPLVAFF. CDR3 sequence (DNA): TGTGCCAGCAGTTACTCGATGGCACCCCTGGTGGCTTTCTTT.

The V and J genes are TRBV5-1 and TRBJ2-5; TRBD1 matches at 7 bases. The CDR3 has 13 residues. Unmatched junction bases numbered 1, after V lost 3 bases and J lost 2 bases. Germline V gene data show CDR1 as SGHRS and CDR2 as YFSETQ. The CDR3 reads CASSSGQQETQYF. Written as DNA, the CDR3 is TGCGCCAGCAGCTCGGGACAGCAAGAGACCCAGTACTTC.

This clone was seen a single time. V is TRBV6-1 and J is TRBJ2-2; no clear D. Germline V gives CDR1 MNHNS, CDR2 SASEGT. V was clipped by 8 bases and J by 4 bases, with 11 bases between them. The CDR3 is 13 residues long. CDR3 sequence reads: CASPSLLTGELFF. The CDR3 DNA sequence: TGTGCCAGCCCCTCCCTCCTCACCGGGGAGCTGTTTTTT.

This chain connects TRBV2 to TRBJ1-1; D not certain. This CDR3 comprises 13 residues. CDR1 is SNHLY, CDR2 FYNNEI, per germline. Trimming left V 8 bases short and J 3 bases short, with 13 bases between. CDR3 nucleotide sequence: TGTGCCAGCGTGGGTGACGGGGACACTGAAGCTTTCTTT. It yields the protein CASVGDGDTEAFF.

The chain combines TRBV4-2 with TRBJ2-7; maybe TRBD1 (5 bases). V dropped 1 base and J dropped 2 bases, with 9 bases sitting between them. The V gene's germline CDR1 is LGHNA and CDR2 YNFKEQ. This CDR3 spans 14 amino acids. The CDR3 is CASSQGVGAYEQYF. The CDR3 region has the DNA TGTGCCAGCAGCCAAGGGGTAGGGGCCTACGAGCAGTACTTC.

Here the CDR3 DNA reads TGTGCCAGCAGCCAGGCTGGTTCGGCGGGTGAGCAGTTCTTC. It specifies CASSQAGSAGEQFF. The genes are TRBV14 and TRBJ2-1; perhaps TRBD2 as D (5 bases). CDR1 is SGHDN, CDR2 FVKESK, per germline. V was pared by 3 bases and J by 9 bases, with 15 bases between. The CDR3 sequence is 14 residues long.

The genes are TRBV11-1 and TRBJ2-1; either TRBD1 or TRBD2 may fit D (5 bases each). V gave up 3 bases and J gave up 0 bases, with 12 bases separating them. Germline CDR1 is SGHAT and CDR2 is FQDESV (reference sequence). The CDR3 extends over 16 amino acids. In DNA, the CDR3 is TGTGCCAGCAGCTTGCCTCGGGGCTCCTCCTACAATGAGCAGTTCTTC. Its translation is CASSLPRGSSYNEQFF.

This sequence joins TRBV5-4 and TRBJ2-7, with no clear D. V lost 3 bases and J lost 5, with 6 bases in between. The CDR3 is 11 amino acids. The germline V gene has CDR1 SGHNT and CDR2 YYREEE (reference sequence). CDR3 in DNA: TGTGCCAGCAGCTCCGTGGACGAGCAGTACTTC. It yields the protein CASSSVDEQYF. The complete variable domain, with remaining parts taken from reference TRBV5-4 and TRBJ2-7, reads ETGVTQSPTHLIKTRGQQVTLRCSSQSGHNTVSWYQQALGQGPQFIFQYYREEENGRGNFPPRFSGLQFPNYSSELNVNALELDDSALYLCASSSVDEQYFGPGTRLTVT.

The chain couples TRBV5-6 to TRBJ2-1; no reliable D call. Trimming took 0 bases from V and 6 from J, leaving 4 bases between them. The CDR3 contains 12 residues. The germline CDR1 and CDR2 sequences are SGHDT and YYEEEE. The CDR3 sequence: CASSLGFNEQFF. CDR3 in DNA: TGTGCCAGCAGCTTGGGGTTCAATGAGCAGTTCTTC.

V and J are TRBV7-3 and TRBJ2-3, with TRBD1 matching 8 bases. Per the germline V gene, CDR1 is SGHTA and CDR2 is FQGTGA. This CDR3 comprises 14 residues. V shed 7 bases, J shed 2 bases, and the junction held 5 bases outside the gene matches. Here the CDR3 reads CASTPTGVTDTQYF. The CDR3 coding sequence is TGTGCCAGCACCCCGACAGGGGTCACAGATACGCAGTATTTT. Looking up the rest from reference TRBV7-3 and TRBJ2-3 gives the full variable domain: GAGVSQTPSNKVTEKGKYVELRCDPISGHTALYWYRQSLGQGPEFLIYFQGTGAADDSGLPNDRFFAVRPEGSVSTLKIQRTERGDSAVYLCASTPTGVTDTQYFGPGTRLTVL.

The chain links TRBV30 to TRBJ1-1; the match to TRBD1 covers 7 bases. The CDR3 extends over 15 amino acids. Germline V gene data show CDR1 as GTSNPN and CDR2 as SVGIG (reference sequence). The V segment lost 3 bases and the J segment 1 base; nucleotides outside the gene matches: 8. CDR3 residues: CAWSHPGQKNTEAFF. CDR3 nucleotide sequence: TGTGCCTGGAGCCACCCGGGACAGAAGAACACTGAAGCTTTCTTT.

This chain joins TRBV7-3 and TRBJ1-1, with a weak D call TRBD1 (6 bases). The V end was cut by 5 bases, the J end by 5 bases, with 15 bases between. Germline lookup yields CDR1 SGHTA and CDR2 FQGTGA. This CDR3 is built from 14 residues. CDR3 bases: TGTGCCAGCAGCCTAGGGGGGCAGGGTACTGAAGCTTTCTTT. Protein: CASSLGGQGTEAFF. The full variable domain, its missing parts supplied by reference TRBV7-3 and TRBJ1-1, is GAGVSQTPSNKVTEKGKYVELRCDPISGHTALYWYRQSLGQGPEFLIYFQGTGAADDSGLPNDRFFAVRPEGSVSTLKIQRTERGDSAVYLCASSLGGQGTEAFFGQGTRLTVV.

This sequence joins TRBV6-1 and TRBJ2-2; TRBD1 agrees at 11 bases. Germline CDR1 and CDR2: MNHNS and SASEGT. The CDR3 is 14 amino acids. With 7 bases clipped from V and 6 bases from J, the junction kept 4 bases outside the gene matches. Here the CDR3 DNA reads TGTGCCAGCAAAGGACAGGGGGCTGCCGGGGAGCTGTTTTTT. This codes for CASKGQGAAGELFF.

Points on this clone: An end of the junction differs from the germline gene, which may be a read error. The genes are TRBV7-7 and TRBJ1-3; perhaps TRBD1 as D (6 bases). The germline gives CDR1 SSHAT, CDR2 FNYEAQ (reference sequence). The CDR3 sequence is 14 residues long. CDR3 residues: CASSTGPSGNTIYF. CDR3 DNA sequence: TGTGCTAGCAGCACAGGGCCCTCTGGAAACACCATATATTTT.

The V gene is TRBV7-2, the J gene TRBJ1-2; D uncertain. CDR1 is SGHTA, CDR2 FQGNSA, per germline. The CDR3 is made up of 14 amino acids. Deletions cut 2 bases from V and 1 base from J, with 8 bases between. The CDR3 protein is CASSLNGINYGYTF. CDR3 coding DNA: TGTGCCAGCAGCTTAAATGGGATTAACTATGGCTACACCTTC.

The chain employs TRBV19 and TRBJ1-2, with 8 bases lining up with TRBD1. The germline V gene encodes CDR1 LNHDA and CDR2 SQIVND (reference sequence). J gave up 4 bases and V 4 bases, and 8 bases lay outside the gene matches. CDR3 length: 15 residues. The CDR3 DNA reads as TGTGCCAGTAGTACTCCAGACAGGGGCTCCTATGGCTACACCTTC. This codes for CASSTPDRGSYGYTF.

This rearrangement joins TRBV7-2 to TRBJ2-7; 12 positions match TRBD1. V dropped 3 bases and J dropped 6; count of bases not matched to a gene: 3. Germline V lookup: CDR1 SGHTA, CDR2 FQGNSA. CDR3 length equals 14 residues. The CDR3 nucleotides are TGTGCCAGCAGCTTTGGGACAGGGGGCCTCGAGCAGTACTTC. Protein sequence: CASSFGTGGLEQYF.

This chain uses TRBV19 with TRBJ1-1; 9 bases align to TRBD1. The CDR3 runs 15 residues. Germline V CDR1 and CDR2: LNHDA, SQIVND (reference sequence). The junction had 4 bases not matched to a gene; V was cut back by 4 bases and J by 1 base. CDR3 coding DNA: TGTGCCAGTAGTAACGGGACAGGGAAGAACACTGAAGCTTTCTTT. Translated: CASSNGTGKNTEAFF.

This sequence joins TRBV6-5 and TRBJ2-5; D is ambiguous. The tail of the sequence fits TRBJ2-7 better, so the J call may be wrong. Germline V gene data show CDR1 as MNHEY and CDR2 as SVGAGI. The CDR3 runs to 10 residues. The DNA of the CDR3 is TGTGCCAGCGGTGTGCCCGAGCAGTACTTC. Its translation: CASGVPEQYF.

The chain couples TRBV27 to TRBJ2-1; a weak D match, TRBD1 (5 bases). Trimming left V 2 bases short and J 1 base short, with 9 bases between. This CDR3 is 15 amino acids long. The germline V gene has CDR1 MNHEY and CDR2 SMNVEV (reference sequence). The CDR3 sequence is CASSLRQGSYNEQFF. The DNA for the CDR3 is TGTGCCAGCAGTTTAAGGCAGGGATCCTACAATGAGCAGTTCTTC.

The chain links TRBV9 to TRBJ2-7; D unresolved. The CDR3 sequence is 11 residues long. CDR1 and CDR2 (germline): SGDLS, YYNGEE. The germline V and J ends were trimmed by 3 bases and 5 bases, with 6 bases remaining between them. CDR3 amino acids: CASSAGDEQYF. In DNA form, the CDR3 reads TGTGCCAGCAGCGCCGGCGACGAGCAGTACTTC.